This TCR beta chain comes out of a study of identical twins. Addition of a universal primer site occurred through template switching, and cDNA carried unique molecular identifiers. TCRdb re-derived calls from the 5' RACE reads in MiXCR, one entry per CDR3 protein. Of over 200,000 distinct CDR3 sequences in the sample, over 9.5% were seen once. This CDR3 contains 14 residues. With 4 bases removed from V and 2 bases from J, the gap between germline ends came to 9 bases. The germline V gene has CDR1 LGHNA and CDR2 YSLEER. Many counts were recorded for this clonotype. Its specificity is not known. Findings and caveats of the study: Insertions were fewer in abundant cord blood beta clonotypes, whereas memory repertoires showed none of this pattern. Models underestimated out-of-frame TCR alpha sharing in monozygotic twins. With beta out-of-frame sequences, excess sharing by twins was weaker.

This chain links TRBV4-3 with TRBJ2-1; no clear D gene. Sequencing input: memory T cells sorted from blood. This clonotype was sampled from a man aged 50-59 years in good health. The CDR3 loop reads CASSPAGTYNEQFF. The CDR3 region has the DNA TGCGCCAGCAGCCCCGCAGGAACCTACAATGAGCAGTTCTTC.